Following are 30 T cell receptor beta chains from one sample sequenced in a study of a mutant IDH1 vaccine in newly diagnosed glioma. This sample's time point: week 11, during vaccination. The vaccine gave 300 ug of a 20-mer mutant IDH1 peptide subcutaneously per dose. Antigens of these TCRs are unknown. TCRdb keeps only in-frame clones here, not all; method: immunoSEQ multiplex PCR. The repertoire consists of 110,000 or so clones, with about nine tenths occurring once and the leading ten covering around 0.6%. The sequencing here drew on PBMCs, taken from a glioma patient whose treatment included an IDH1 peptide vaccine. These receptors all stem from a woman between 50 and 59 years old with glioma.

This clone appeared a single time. The CDR3 sequence is CASSMGQIATEAFF. CDR3 nucleotide sequence: TGTGCCAGTAGTATGGGACAGATAGCCACTGAAGCTTTCTTT. This chain uses TRBV19 with TRBJ1-1; TRBD1 matches at 7 bases. Germline CDR1 is LNHDA and CDR2 is SQIVND (reference sequence). The CDR3 covers 14 residues. V lost 3 bases and J lost 4; bases outside the gene matches: 5.

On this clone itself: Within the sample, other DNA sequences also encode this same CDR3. CDR3: CASSLAGELFF. The CDR3 DNA follows: TGTGCCAGCAGCCTGGCTGGGGAGCTGTTTTTT. V usage is TRBV28 and J usage is TRBJ2-2; D is uncertain. The germline CDR1 and CDR2 sequences are MDHEN and SYDVKM. The CDR3 totals 11 residues. V dropped 6 bases and J dropped 8 bases, with 7 bases sitting between them.

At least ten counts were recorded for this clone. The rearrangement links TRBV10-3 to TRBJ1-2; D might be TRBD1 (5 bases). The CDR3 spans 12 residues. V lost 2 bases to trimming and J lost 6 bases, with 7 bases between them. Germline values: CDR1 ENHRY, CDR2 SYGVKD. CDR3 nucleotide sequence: TGTGCCATCAGTGAGGGGGCAGATGGCTACACCTTC. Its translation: CAISEGADGYTF.

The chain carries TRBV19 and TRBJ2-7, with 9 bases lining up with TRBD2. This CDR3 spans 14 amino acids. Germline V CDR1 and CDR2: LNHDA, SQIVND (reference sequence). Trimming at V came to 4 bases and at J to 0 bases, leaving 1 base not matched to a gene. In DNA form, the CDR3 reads TGTGCCAGTAGTAGTAGCGGGAGCTCCTACGAGCAGTACTTC. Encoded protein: CASSSSGSSYEQYF.

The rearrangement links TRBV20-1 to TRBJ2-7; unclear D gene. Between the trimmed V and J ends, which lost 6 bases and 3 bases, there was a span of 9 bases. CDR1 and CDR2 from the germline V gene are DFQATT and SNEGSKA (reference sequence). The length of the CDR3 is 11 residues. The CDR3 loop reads CSALMSYEQYF. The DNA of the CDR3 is TGCAGTGCCCTTATGAGCTACGAGCAGTACTTC.

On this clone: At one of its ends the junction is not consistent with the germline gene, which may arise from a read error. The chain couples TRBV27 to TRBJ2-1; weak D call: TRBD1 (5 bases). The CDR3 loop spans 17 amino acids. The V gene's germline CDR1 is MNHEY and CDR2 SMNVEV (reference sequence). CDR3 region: CASGLPEGVGPYNEQFF. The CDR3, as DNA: TGTGCCAGCGGTTTACCCGAAGGGGTTGGCCCCTACAATGAGCAGTTCTTC.

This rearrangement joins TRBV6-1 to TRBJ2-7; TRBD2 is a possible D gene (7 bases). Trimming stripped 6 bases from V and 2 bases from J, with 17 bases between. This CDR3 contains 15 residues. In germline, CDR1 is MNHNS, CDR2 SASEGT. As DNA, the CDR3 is TGTGCCAGCAGGCCGGGCGGGGGACATGCCTACGAGCAGTACTTC. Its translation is CASRPGGGHAYEQYF.

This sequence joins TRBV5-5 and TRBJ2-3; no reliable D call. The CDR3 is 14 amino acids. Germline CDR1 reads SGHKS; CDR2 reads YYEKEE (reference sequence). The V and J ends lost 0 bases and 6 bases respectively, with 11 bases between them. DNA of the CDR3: TGTGCCAGCAGCTTGGGGACGGAGTCGGATACGCAGTATTTT. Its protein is CASSLGTESDTQYF.

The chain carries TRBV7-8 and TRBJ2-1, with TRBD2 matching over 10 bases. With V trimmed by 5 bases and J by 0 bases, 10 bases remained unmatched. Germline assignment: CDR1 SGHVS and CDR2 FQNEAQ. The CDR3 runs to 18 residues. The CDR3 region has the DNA TGTGCCAGCAGCGAAGGTGGGGCTAGCGGGAGCTCCTACAATGAGCAGTTCTTC. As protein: CASSEGGASGSSYNEQFF.

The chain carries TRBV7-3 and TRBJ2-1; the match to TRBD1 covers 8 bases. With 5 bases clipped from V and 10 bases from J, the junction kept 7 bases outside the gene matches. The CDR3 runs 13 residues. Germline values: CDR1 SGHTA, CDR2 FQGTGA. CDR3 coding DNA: TGTGCCAGCAGCCCCAGCCAGGGGGCGGAGCAGTTCTTC. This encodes CASSPSQGAEQFF.

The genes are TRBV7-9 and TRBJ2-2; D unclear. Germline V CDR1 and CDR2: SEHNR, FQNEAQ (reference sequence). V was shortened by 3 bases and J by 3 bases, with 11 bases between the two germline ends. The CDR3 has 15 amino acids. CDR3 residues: CASSFRDSHTGELFF. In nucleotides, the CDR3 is TGTGCCAGCAGCTTTCGTGACTCACACACCGGGGAGCTGTTTTTT.

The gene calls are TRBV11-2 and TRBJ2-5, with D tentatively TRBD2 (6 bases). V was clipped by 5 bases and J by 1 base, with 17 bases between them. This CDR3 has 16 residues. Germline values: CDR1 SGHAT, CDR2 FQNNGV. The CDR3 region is CASSPQAGPGQETQYF. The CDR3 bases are TGTGCCAGCAGCCCTCAGGCGGGGCCAGGCCAAGAGACCCAGTACTTC.

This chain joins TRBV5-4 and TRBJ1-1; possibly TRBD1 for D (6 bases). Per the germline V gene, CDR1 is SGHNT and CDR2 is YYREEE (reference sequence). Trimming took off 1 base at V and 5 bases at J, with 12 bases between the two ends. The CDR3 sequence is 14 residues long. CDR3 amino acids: CASSLKGGRTEAFF. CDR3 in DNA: TGTGCCAGCAGCTTGAAAGGGGGTCGGACTGAAGCTTTCTTT. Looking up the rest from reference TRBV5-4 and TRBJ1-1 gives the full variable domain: ETGVTQSPTHLIKTRGQQVTLRCSSQSGHNTVSWYQQALGQGPQFIFQYYREEENGRGNFPPRFSGLQFPNYSSELNVNALELDDSALYLCASSLKGGRTEAFFGQGTRLTVV.

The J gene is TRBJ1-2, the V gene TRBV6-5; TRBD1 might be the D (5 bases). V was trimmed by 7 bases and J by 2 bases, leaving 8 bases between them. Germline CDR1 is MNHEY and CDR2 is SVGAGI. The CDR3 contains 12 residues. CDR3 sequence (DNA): TGTGCCAGCACGGCAGGGAACTATGGCTACACCTTC. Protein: CASTAGNYGYTF.

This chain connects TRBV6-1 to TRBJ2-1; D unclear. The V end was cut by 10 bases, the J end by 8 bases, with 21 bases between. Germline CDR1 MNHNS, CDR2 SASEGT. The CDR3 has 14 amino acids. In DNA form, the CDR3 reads TGTGCCACCACTCGGGCCTACCACGCGGATGAGCAGTTCTTC. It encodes CATTRAYHADEQFF.

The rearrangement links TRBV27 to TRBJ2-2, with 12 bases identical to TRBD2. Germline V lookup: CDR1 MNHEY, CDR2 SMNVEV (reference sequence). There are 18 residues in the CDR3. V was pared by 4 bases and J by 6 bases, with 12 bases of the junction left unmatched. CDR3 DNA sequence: TGTGCCAGCAGTTCCAACTCTCGACTAGCGGGAGTCGCCGGGGAGCTGTTTTTT. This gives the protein CASSSNSRLAGVAGELFF.

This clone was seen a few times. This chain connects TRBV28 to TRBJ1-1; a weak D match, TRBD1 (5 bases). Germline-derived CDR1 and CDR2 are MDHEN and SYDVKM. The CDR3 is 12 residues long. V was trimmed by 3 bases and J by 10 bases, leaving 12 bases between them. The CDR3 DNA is TGTGCCAGCAGTTTCGAGGGGAGGGCAGCTTTCTTT. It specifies CASSFEGRAAFF.

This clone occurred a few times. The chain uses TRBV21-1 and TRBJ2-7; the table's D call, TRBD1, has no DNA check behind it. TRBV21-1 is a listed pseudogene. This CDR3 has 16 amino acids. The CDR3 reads CASSHPRNSNSYEQYF. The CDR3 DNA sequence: TGTGCCAGCAGCCACCCCAGGAATAGTAACTCCTACGAGCAGTACTTC.

This chain's CDR3 is CASSLSPDSFRGTQYF. Here the CDR3 DNA reads TGTGCCAGCAGTCTGTCCCCGGACTCATTTCGGGGGACCCAGTACTTC. V is TRBV27 and J is TRBJ2-5; a weak D match, TRBD2 (5 bases). The ends were cut back, 5 bases at V and 7 bases at J, with 23 bases in the middle. The germline gives CDR1 MNHEY, CDR2 SMNVEV (reference sequence). The CDR3 runs 16 residues.

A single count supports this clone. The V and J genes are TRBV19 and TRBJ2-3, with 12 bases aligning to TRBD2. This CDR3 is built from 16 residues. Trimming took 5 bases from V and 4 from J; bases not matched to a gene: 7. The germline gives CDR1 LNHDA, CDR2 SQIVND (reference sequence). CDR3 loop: CASSSRLAGVADTQYF. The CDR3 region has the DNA TGTGCCAGTAGTTCCAGACTAGCGGGAGTGGCAGATACGCAGTATTTT.

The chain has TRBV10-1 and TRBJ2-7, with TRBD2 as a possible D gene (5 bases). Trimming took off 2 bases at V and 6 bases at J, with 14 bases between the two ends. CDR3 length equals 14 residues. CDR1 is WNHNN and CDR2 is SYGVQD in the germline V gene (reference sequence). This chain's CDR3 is CASSEATSLREQYF. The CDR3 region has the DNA TGCGCCAGCAGTGAGGCCACTAGTCTCCGCGAGCAGTACTTC.

The CDR3 here is CASSPSGTSYEQYF. As DNA, the CDR3 is TGTGCCAGCAGTCCTTCCGGGACTAGTTACGAGCAGTACTTC. The chain has TRBV5-4 and TRBJ2-7, with 8 bases fitting TRBD2. V dropped 5 bases and J dropped 4; count of bases not matched to a gene: 8. Germline V lookup: CDR1 SGHNT, CDR2 YYREEE (reference sequence). The CDR3 contains 14 residues.

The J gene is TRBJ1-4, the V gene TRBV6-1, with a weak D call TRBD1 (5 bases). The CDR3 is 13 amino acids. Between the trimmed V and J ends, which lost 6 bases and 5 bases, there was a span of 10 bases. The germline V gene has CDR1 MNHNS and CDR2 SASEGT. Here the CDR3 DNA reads TGTGCCAGCAGCCGGGACTGGAATGAAAAACTGTTTTTT. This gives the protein CASSRDWNEKLFF.

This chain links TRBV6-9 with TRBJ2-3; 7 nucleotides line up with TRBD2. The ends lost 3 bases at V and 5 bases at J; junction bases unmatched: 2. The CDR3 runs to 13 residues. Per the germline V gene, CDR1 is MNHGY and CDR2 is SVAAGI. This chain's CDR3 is CASSYAGEDTQYF. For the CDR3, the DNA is TGTGCCAGCAGTTACGCGGGAGAAGATACGCAGTATTTT.

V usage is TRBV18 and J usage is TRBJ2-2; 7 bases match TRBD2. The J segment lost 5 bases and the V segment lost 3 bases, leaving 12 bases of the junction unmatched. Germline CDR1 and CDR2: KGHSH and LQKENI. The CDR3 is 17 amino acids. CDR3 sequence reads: CASSPSRGGPQTGELFF. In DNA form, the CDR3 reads TGTGCCAGCTCACCCAGCCGGGGAGGGCCACAGACCGGGGAGCTGTTTTTT. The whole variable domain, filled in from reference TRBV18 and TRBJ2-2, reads NAGVMQNPRHLVRRRGQEARLRCSPMKGHSHVYWYRQLPEEGLKFMVYLQKENIIDESGMPKERFSAEFPKEGPSILRIQQVVRGDSAAYFCASSPSRGGPQTGELFFGEGSRLTVL.

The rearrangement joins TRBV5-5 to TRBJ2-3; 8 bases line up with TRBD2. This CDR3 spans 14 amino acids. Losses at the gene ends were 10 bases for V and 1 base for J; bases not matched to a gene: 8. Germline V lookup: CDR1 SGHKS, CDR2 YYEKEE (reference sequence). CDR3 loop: CAASREVGTDTQYF. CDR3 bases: TGTGCCGCTTCGCGGGAGGTTGGCACAGATACGCAGTATTTT.

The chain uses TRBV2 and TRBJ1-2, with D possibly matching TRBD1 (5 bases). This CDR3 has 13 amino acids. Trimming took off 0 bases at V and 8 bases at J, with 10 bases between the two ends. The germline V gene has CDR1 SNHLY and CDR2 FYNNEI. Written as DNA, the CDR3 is TGTGCCAGCAGTGAAGCGCTTGGGACGGGCTACACCTTC. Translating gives CASSEALGTGYTF.

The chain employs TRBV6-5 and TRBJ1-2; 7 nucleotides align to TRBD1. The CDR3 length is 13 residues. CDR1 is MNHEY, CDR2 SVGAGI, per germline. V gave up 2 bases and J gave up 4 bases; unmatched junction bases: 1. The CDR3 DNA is TGTGCCAGCAGTTACCGGACAGGCTATGGCTACACCTTC. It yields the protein CASSYRTGYGYTF.

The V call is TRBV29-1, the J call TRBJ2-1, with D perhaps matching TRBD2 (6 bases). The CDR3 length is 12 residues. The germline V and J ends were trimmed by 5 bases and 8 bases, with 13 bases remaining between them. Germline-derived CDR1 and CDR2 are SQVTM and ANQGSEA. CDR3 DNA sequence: TGCAGCGTTTTCGGGGGAGTGGATGAGCAGTTCTTC. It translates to CSVFGGVDEQFF.

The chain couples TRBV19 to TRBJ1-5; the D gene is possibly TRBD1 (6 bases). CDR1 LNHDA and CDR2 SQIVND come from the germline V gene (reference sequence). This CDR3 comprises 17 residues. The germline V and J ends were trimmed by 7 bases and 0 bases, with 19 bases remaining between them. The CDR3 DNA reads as TGTGCCAGTATGGACCTAGAGGGGGGTCATAGCAATCAGCCCCAGCATTTT. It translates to CASMDLEGGHSNQPQHF.